A selection of T cell receptor beta chains follows, all from one sample in a study of OX40 agonist ivuxolimab in advanced cancers. Measured with immunoSEQ multiplex PCR; TCRdb has only the in-frame clones, and not every one. The sample lists tens of thousands of clones; about 80% were seen once. Specimen: CD4+ or CD8+ T cells sorted from blood, collected in a trial of the OX40 agonist ivuxolimab. The source is an adult with an advanced solid tumor such as melanoma, head and neck, liver or kidney cancer. Each CDR3 is given with its conserved first and last residue. The D gene is left open where the match is weak.

D: .; length: 13; V: TRBV6-5; CDR3: CASSWTDSYEQYF
D: .; length: 16; V: TRBV19; CDR3: CASSAQARANTGELFF
D: TRBD2; length: 15; V: TRBV6-5; CDR3: CASRNLAGGDVEQFF
D: .; length: 16; V: TRBV28; CDR3: CASSSRSGTPSYEQYF
D: .; length: 13; V: TRBV7-6; CDR3: CASSAGGADTQYF
D: .; length: 13; V: TRBV7-9; CDR3: CASSYPAQETQYF
D: .; length: 14; V: TRBV5-1; CDR3: CASSLVQGSPDYTF
D: .; length: 15; V: TRBV28; CDR3: CASSLRISSYNEQFF
D: .; length: 12; V: TRBV28; CDR3: CASSRGTPEAFF
D: .; length: 13; V: TRBV30; CDR3: CAWSVTGPDTQYF
D: .; length: 15; V: TRBV18; CDR3: CASSPRPTLEDTQYF
D: TRBD2; length: 19; V: TRBV7-9; CDR3: CASSLSRTSGRSSYNEQFF
D: TRBD2; length: 14; V: TRBV5-6; CDR3: CASSPVGGADTQYF
D: TRBD1; length: 15; V: TRBV10-2; CDR3: CASSRTGENTDTQYF
D: TRBD1; length: 14; V: TRBV5-5; CDR3: CASSLGQGANEQYF
D: .; length: 14; V: TRBV18; CDR3: CASSPDQVRTEAFF
D: .; length: 20; V: TRBV15; CDR3: CATSRVGPSTDGALNYGYTF
D: .; length: 14; V: TRBV6-5; CDR3: CASSSGLLSWPQHF
D: TRBD1; length: 16; V: TRBV28; CDR3: CASSLGQRYSNQPQHF
D: TRBD2; length: 15; V: TRBV19; CDR3: CASSMVAGVYNEQFF
D: .; length: 14; V: TRBV7-2; CDR3: CASSLGSGPYEQYF
D: .; length: 15; V: TRBV4-2; CDR3: CASSGTEDYYNEQFF
D: .; length: 13; V: TRBV2; CDR3: CASRQGLNQPQHF
D: .; length: 16; V: TRBV4-2; CDR3: CASSQVLAGVGDTQYF
D: .; length: 18; V: TRBV7-8; CDR3: CASSLSGERSNLFYEQYF
D: .; length: 15; V: TRBV9; CDR3: CASSVVPDGYSGYTF
D: TRBD2; length: 14; V: TRBV9; CDR3: CASNLAGEGETQYF
D: .; length: 15; V: TRBV7-9; CDR3: CASSLVAALNSPLHF
D: .; length: 16; V: TRBV28; CDR3: CASTRGGLSITGELFF
D: .; length: 15; V: TRBV2; CDR3: CASTSGERNTGELFF
D: .; length: 15; V: TRBV19; CDR3: CASSIPGVVGYGYTF
D: .; length: 13; V: TRBV5-4; CDR3: CASSLGGFSPLHF
D: TRBD2; length: 16; V: TRBV5-1; CDR3: CASSLSGTSGIYEQYF
D: .; length: 14; V: TRBV4-3; CDR3: CASSQAGINSPLHF
D: .; length: 17; V: TRBV27; CDR3: CASSYYGPSDYSYEQYF
D: TRBD2; length: 16; V: TRBV2; CDR3: CATPFSGREAAGELFF
D: .; length: 12; V: TRBV6-5; CDR3: CASGLLQETQYF
D: .; length: 16; V: TRBV27; CDR3: CASSLSSPLVVYEQYF
D: TRBD2; length: 15; V: TRBV2; CDR3: CASSEWSSGSSTQYF
D: TRBD1; length: 14; V: TRBV11-3; CDR3: CASSPRGGANVLTF
D: .; length: 12; V: TRBV18; CDR3: CASSPSSETQYF
D: .; length: 14; V: TRBV6-5; CDR3: CASSNGQGRETQYF
D: .; length: 12; V: TRBV4-3; CDR3: CASRISGYEQYF
D: TRBD1; length: 15; V: TRBV28; CDR3: CASSLLTGLRQPQHF
D: .; length: 16; V: TRBV11-3; CDR3: CASSPGHRVKTGELFF
D: TRBD1; length: 15; V: TRBV15; CDR3: CATSRNRGSNQPQHF
D: .; length: 13; V: TRBV6-5; CDR3: CASSPTAQGTQYF